This TCR beta chain was sequenced for a study of cytomegalovirus exposure and HLA in healthy donors (dated by TCRdb to between 2016 and 2019). Turning to the overall study: According to a later analysis, the roughly 120 validation repertoires were produced on the same platform as the 700 or so repertoires of the first cohort. The study aimed to test whether signatures of past pathogen exposure could be identified by cataloging public T cell receptors. Along with the approximately 620-subject first cohort, a separate validation cohort of roughly 110 different subjects was used. To predict cytomegalovirus infection status, the study combined high-throughput TCR immunosequencing, statistical association of individual TCRs with disease status, and machine learning.

Details on this clone: Its antigen target is currently unknown. Per-base qualities were not stored, and no clone one base away is much larger.

Receptor amplification or capture employed the immunoSEQ multiplex PCR assay. Under the source paper's analysis protocol: A statistical classification framework was built to diagnose cytomegalovirus status from the catalog of TCR beta chain sequences. TCRdb provides this immuneACCESS table in a form limited to in-frame rearrangements. Some clones are lacking; in checked studies, under half of them reflect an unresolved V gene, and why the rest are absent is not known. Clone size and the V and J calls come from that table; the DNA yielded D and trimming. Within this sample are about 200,000 clones, with about 81% of them counted one time only. The ten largest clones capture 1% to 1.5% of the sample. General conclusions and limits of the study: Most TCR sequences were seen in very few donors, while some public TCRs were found in many individuals. It was suggested by the authors that the approach could potentially be generalized to other disease states and immunological phenotypes. The classifier was reported to diagnose cytomegalovirus status with high specificity and sensitivity in both the original and validation cohorts. The study gave a list of over 150 TCR beta chains associated with cytomegalovirus. In vitro tests confirmed that a few of the cytomegalovirus-associated TCR beta chains recognize cytomegalovirus antigens. A later analysis found that TCRs clustered in the first cohort also tended to co-occur in the 120 validation repertoires, with 94% of cluster scores above 0. All 120 or so repertoires were used to score co-occurrence in the validation cohort in a later analysis, because that analysis had no HLA typing for the cohort.

After removal of 4 bases from V and 14 bases from J, the junction retains 18 bases not matched to a gene. CDR1 and CDR2 are read off the germline V gene as SGHTA and FQGNSA. The CDR3 numbers 16 residues from cysteine through phenylalanine. CDR3 DNA only is kept here, 48 bases in frame from base 1. The donors were included in the validation cohort of 120 subjects, a group kept apart from the roughly 670-subject first cohort. The sample taken for sequencing was PBMCs. The chain uses TRBV7-2 and TRBJ2-3, and TRBD2 matches 10 of the central bases. This receptor was identified in a woman aged 25 to 39 in good health and CMV-seronegative. Here the CDR3 is given as CASSSQGLSGGAYGYF. In nucleotides, the sequence is TGTGCCAGCAGCTCCCAGGGGTTAAGCGGGGGGGCCTATGGGTATTTT.